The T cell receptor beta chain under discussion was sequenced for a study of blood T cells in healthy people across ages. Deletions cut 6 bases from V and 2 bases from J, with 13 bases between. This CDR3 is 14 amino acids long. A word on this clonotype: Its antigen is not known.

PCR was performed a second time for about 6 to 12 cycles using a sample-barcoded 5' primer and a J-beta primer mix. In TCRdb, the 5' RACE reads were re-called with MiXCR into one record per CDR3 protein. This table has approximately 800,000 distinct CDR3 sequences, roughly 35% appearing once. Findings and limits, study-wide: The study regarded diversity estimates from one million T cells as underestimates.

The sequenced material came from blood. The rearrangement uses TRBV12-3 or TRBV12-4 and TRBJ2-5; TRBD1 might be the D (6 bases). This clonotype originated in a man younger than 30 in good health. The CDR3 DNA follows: TGTGCCAGCAGCCAAGGGACACCGCAAGAGACCCAGTACTTC. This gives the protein CASSQGTPQETQYF.